Shown below are 29 T cell receptor beta chains from a single sample sequenced in a study of blood T cells in healthy people across ages. Through a sample-barcoded 5' primer and a J-beta primer mix, a second PCR was run for 7 to 11 cycles. MiXCR was run by TCRdb on the 5' RACE reads, yielding one entry per CDR3 protein. The sample has under 700,000 distinct CDR3 sequences, around 24% seen once. This same sample was also part of a study on T cells of mothers and their children.

The material sequenced was blood. The receptor set was obtained from a boy under 18 in good health.

The chain joins TRBV6-6 to TRBJ2-5; unclear D gene. The end of the DNA is better explained by TRBJ2-1, so the J call may be wrong. CDR3 length equals 11 residues. Germline lookup yields CDR1 MNHNY and CDR2 SVGAGI (reference sequence). Written as DNA, the CDR3 is TGTGCCAGCAACTTTGGGCGTGAGCAGTTCTTC. Amino acid sequence: CASNFGREQFF.

V gene TRBV20-1 combines with J gene TRBJ2-2, with D possibly matching TRBD2 (6 bases). This CDR3 has 15 residues. The germline gives CDR1 DFQATT, CDR2 SNEGSKA (reference sequence). The germline V and J ends were trimmed by 0 bases and 6 bases, with 14 bases remaining between them. CDR3 coding DNA: TGCAGTGCTAGAGATACGGGAGTGAATGCCGGGGAGCTGTTTTTT. Translated, it gives CSARDTGVNAGELFF.

The V and J genes are TRBV6-2 or TRBV6-3 and TRBJ2-5, with TRBD1 identical over 7 bases. Germline V gene sequence: CDR1 MNHEY, CDR2 SVGEGT. J was trimmed by 11 bases and V by 0 bases; bases with no gene match: 9. The CDR3 has 14 amino acids. CDR3 DNA sequence: TGTGCCAGCAGTTACTCGAGAGGACAGGCGGAGCAGTACTTC. This translates into CASSYSRGQAEQYF.

This clonotype showed up just a few times. The germline gene is not matched at one end of the junction; a read error may be the cause. The CDR3 loop is CASSVAGGMGEKLFF. In DNA, the CDR3 is TGTGCCAGCAGTGTAGCAGGGGGTATGGGTGAAAAACTGTTTTTT. The rearrangement uses TRBV12-3 or TRBV12-4 and TRBJ1-4; 7 positions agree with TRBD1. The CDR3 covers 15 residues.

The chain carries TRBV18 and TRBJ1-6; possible D gene TRBD1, 5 bases. The CDR3 has 16 residues. With 3 bases removed from V and 12 bases from J, the gap between germline ends came to 21 bases. Germline CDR1 is KGHSH and CDR2 is LQKENI. The CDR3 nucleotides are TGTGCCAGCTCACCGGCGTGGGACGGGTGGTGGGGACCCCTCCACTTT. Its translation: CASSPAWDGWWGPLHF.

The gene calls are TRBV7-9 and TRBJ2-7; TRBD1 is a possible D gene (5 bases). V was pared by 5 bases and J by 2 bases, with 22 bases between. The CDR3 is 17 amino acids. Germline V lookup: CDR1 SEHNR, CDR2 FQNEAQ (reference sequence). The CDR3 coding sequence is TGTGCCAGCAGCGACGCCTTTCCAGGGCCCGCGACCTACGAGCAGTACTTC. Amino acid sequence: CASSDAFPGPATYEQYF.

This clonotype was observed a few times. V is TRBV6-1 and J is TRBJ2-3; D gene ambiguous. From germline, CDR1 is MNHNS and CDR2 SASEGT. Trimming took 3 bases from V and 4 from J, leaving 5 bases between them. The CDR3 length is 12 residues. Here the CDR3 reads CASSDLADTQYF. CDR3 nucleotides: TGTGCCAGCAGTGATCTGGCAGATACGCAGTATTTT.

This clonotype was seen more than once but under ten times. Germline and junction disagree at one end, which may indicate a read error. This chain uses TRBV15 with TRBJ2-7; 10 bases line up with TRBD1. CDR3 length: 16 amino acids. CDR1 and CDR2 from the germline V gene are LNHNV and YYDKDF (reference sequence). CDR3 protein: CAASRAPGQGFDEQYF. In nucleotides, the CDR3 is TGTGCCGCCAGCAGAGCTCCGGGACAGGGGTTCGACGAGCAGTACTTC.

As for this clonotype: Mismatch with germline at one junction end may stem from a read error. V usage is TRBV13 and J usage is TRBJ2-3; D is undetermined. CDR3 length: 15 amino acids. From germline, CDR1 is PRHDT and CDR2 FYEKMQ (reference sequence). The CDR3 nucleotides are TGTGCCACCAGCTTATTAGCCCCTAGCACAGATACGCAGTATTTT. Translated, it gives CATSLLAPSTDTQYF.

This chain uses TRBV11-2 with TRBJ2-5; a weak D match, TRBD2 (5 bases). Trimming removed 1 base from V and 2 bases from J, with 11 bases in between. Germline CDR1 is SGHAT and CDR2 is FQNNGV. The CDR3 totals 15 residues. CDR3 loop: CASSLGRRGQETQYF. CDR3 in DNA: TGTGCCAGCAGCTTAGGCCGCAGAGGGCAAGAGACCCAGTACTTC.

The chain uses TRBV11-2 and TRBJ1-1; weak D call: TRBD1 (5 bases). Germline-derived CDR1 and CDR2 are SGHAT and FQNNGV. The V end was cut by 3 bases, the J end by 5 bases, with 10 bases between. This CDR3 region has 13 residues. The CDR3 DNA reads TGTGCCAGCAGCTTTGCAGGGAGTACTGAAGCTTTCTTT. Amino acids: CASSFAGSTEAFF. The variable domain in full, completed from reference TRBV11-2 and TRBJ1-1, reads EAGVAQSPRYKIIEKRQSVAFWCNPISGHATLYWYQQILGQGPKLLIQFQNNGVVDDSQLPKDRFSAERLKGVDSTLKIQPAKLEDSAVYLCASSFAGSTEAFFGQGTRLTVV.

The chain carries TRBV10-3 and TRBJ2-4; 7 bases fit TRBD2. This CDR3 has 18 residues. With V trimmed by 3 bases and J by 1 base, 12 bases remained unmatched. Germline CDR1 ENHRY, CDR2 SYGVKD. CDR3 coding DNA: TGTGCCATCAGTGACACGGCGGGAGATCATATGGCCAAAAACATTCAGTACTTC. It is translated as CAISDTAGDHMAKNIQYF.

This clonotype was detected ten times or more. This chain links TRBV12-3 or TRBV12-4 with TRBJ2-5, with 9 bases matching TRBD2. Trimming cost V 3 bases and J 5 bases; bases outside gene matches: 16. There are 18 residues in the CDR3. The CDR3 sequence: CASSFGLAGWMVEETQYF. CDR3 sequence (DNA): TGTGCCAGCAGTTTTGGGCTAGCGGGATGGATGGTAGAGGAGACCCAGTACTTC.

This clonotype was seen a few times. The rearrangement joins TRBV5-1 to TRBJ2-5; D remains unclear. The CDR3 sequence is 13 residues long. Trimming removed 5 bases from V and 3 bases from J, with 11 bases in between. CDR1 is SGHRS, CDR2 YFSETQ, per germline. CDR3 in DNA: TGCGCCAGCAGAGGCGGACCGGAAGAGACCCAGTACTTC. The encoded protein is CASRGGPEETQYF.

V and J are TRBV11-1 and TRBJ2-3, with unresolved D. CDR3 length: 15 residues. With 1 base removed from V and 1 base from J, the gap between germline ends came to 9 bases. From germline, CDR1 is SGHAT and CDR2 FQDESV (reference sequence). The CDR3 region has the DNA TGTGCCAGCAGCTTAGTCCCATCACGCACAGATACGCAGTATTTT. Translated, it gives CASSLVPSRTDTQYF.

This clonotype occurred a few times. The V gene is TRBV4-3, the J gene TRBJ2-5; perhaps TRBD1 as D (6 bases). The J call may be incorrect, as the DNA end agrees better with TRBJ2-1. Germline V gene data show CDR1 as LGHNA and CDR2 as YSLEER. The CDR3 contains 16 residues. The CDR3 DNA reads TGCGCCAGCAGCCAAGACCGGGACACCTACTACAATGAGCAGTTCTTC. This sequence encodes CASSQDRDTYYNEQFF.

This chain uses TRBV11-1 with TRBJ2-7; possible D gene TRBD1, 6 bases. Gene TRBJ2-5 matches the end of the DNA better, so the J call may be wrong. Germline V gene lookup returns CDR1 SGHAT and CDR2 FQDESV (reference sequence). CDR3 length equals 21 residues. The CDR3 here is CASSLSSRGLHLIGVQETQYF. Here the CDR3 DNA reads TGTGCCAGCAGCTTATCCTCCAGGGGTCTTCATCTCATTGGGGTCCAAGAGACCCAGTACTTC.

As regards this clonotype: At one end, the junction sequence differs from germline, possibly due to a read error. The chain carries TRBV20-1 and TRBJ2-3; D might be TRBD2 (6 bases). Germline V gene data show CDR1 as DFQATT and CDR2 as SNEGSKA (reference sequence). This CDR3 comprises 13 residues. The CDR3 loop is CSAEGRSIDTQYF. The CDR3 nucleotides read TGCAGTGCGGAGGGACGAAGCATAGATACGCAGTATTTT.

A remark on this clonotype: As the CDR3 is not closed by the conserved phenylalanine or tryptophan, this likely results from a read error. The rearrangement links TRBV6-6 to TRBJ2-1, with 7 bases fitting TRBD1. The CDR3 consists of 16 residues. CDR1 is MNHNY and CDR2 is SVGAGI in the germline V gene (reference sequence). For the CDR3, the DNA is TGTGCCAGCAGAATGGGGACAGCCAGCTCCTACAATGAACAGTTCTAC. It translates to CASRMGTASSYNEQFY.

V is TRBV24-1 and J is TRBJ2-1; 9 nucleotides agree with TRBD2. V shed 3 bases, J shed 6 bases, and the junction held 11 bases outside the gene matches. Germline loops: CDR1 KGHDR, CDR2 SFDVKD. The CDR3 sequence is 17 residues long. The CDR3 region is CATSDPQLAGKANEQFF. CDR3 DNA: TGTGCCACCAGTGATCCGCAGCTAGCGGGGAAAGCCAATGAGCAGTTCTTC.

The CDR3 is CASSVTSGPKRETQYF. In DNA, the CDR3 is TGTGCCAGCAGCGTTACTAGCGGGCCAAAAAGGGAGACCCAGTACTTC. The rearrangement joins TRBV9 to TRBJ2-5, with 9 bases fitting TRBD2. Germline-derived CDR1 and CDR2 are SGDLS and YYNGEE. Trimming at V came to 2 bases and at J to 5 bases, leaving 10 bases not matched to a gene. CDR3 length equals 16 residues.

This clonotype has only a few counts. The gene calls are TRBV15 and TRBJ2-7, with D perhaps given as TRBD1 or TRBD2 (5 bases each). The length of the CDR3 is 15 residues. Germline CDR1 and CDR2: LNHNV and YYDKDF (reference sequence). Between the trimmed V and J ends, which lost 0 bases and 6 bases, there was a span of 15 bases. The CDR3 sequence: CATSRDEGLASEQYF. The CDR3 nucleotides read TGTGCCACCAGCAGAGATGAGGGGTTGGCCTCCGAGCAGTACTTC.

The chain uses TRBV20-1 and TRBJ2-1; 11 positions agree with TRBD2. Near its end, the DNA agrees better with TRBJ2-5, so the J call may be wrong. The CDR3 length is 15 residues. The germline V gene has CDR1 DFQATT and CDR2 SNEGSKA (reference sequence). DNA for the CDR3: TGCAGTGCTAGGGGTAGCGGGAGGGCCGGAGCGACCCAGTACTTC. Its translation: CSARGSGRAGATQYF.

This clonotype was detected only a few times. The chain is built from TRBV6-2 or TRBV6-3 and TRBJ2-2; D is unresolved. V lost 6 bases and J lost 6, with 8 bases in between. The germline CDR1 and CDR2 sequences are MNHEY and SVGEGT. The CDR3 contains 12 residues. CDR3 coding DNA: TGTGCCAGCAGGCGCCCGTCCGGGGAGCTGTTTTTT. It yields the protein CASRRPSGELFF.

This clonotype was seen a handful of times. The V and J genes are TRBV7-9 and TRBJ2-2; D is uncertain. The length of the CDR3 is 14 residues. Germline lookup yields CDR1 SEHNR and CDR2 FQNEAQ (reference sequence). The V end lost 4 bases, the J end lost 0 bases, and 6 bases lay between the germline ends. CDR3 DNA sequence: TGTGCCAGCAGCTACAGCGCGAACACCGGGGAGCTGTTTTTT. Translation gives CASSYSANTGELFF.

The chain combines TRBV6-5 with TRBJ2-1; D gene uncertain. Germline lookup yields CDR1 MNHEY and CDR2 SVGAGI. This CDR3 has 16 residues. Trimming shortened V by 0 bases and J by 0 bases, and 9 bases separated the two germline ends. As DNA, the CDR3 is TGTGCCAGCAGTTACTCAAAAGTGTACTCCTACAATGAGCAGTTCTTC. It translates to CASSYSKVYSYNEQFF.

A word on this clonotype: The junction does not match germline at one end; this may be a read error. This chain links TRBV6-4 with TRBJ2-1, with TRBD2 matching 7 bases. The CDR3 has 16 amino acids. CDR1 and CDR2 (germline): MRHNA, SNTAGT. The CDR3: CASNDSTGGSYNEQFF. CDR3 nucleotides: TGTGCCAGCAATGACTCGACGGGAGGCTCCTACAATGAGCAGTTCTTC.

This clonotype was picked up a small number of times. V is TRBV28 and J is TRBJ1-2, with a weak D call TRBD1 (6 bases). V gave up 5 bases and J gave up 1 base, with 20 bases separating them. Germline CDR1 reads MDHEN; CDR2 reads SYDVKM. The CDR3 totals 17 residues. The CDR3 DNA sequence: TGTGCCAGCAGTAGATTCGACCTCCAGGGGATTAACTATGGCTACACCTTC. Amino acids: CASSRFDLQGINYGYTF.

The table lists this clonotype with a few counts. The V gene is TRBV7-2, the J gene TRBJ2-5; 7 nucleotides align to TRBD1. The J call may be mistaken, given a closer DNA end match to TRBJ2-1. The CDR3 has 16 amino acids. Germline V gene sequence: CDR1 SGHTA, CDR2 FQGNSA. The CDR3 loop reads CASSLGWQGENNEQFF. The CDR3 DNA sequence: TGTGCCAGCAGCTTAGGGTGGCAGGGGGAGAACAATGAGCAGTTCTTC.